The 21 T cell receptor beta chains below all came from one sample that was sequenced in a study of blood T cell repertoires in COVID-19. This table comes from immunoSEQ multiplex PCR, and its TCRdb copy is limited to in-frame clones, with some not included. The data show around 110,000 clones, about nine tenths seen once. Material: peripheral blood. The source of these receptors is a human donor with active COVID-19. The donor label of this sample is uncertain.

CDR3 sequence (DNA): TGTGCCAGCAGCTTAAGAAGCGGGGGAGTTTTCTACGAGCAGTACTTC. Translated, it gives CASSLRSGGVFYEQYF. This chain joins TRBV7-8 and TRBJ2-7, with TRBD2 identical over 8 bases. CDR3 length: 16 amino acids. J gave up 3 bases and V 2 bases, and 9 bases lay outside the gene matches. CDR1 and CDR2 (germline): SGHVS, FQNEAQ.

The chain links TRBV4-2 to TRBJ1-2; 7 bases fit TRBD1. Losses at the gene ends were 1 base for V and 6 bases for J; bases not matched to a gene: 11. The germline CDR1 and CDR2 sequences are LGHNA and YNFKEQ. CDR3 length: 16 residues. The CDR3 is CASSQVSEGALDGYTF. CDR3 in DNA: TGTGCCAGCAGCCAAGTCAGCGAGGGGGCGTTGGATGGCTACACCTTC.

V gene TRBV3-1 (or the pseudogene TRBV3-2) combines with J gene TRBJ2-6; 10 positions match TRBD1. The trim removed 3 bases at V and 1 base at J, leaving 6 bases unmatched. This CDR3 is built from 18 residues. Germline values: CDR1 LGHDT, CDR2 YNNKEL (reference sequence). This CDR3 is CASSHRDRGLSGANVLTF. The CDR3 region has the DNA TGTGCCAGCAGCCACCGGGACAGGGGCTTGTCTGGGGCCAACGTCCTGACTTTC.

This rearrangement joins TRBV11-3 to TRBJ1-5; 7 bases map to TRBD1. CDR1 and CDR2 (germline): SGHNT, YENEEA. After removal of 6 bases from V and 0 bases from J, the junction contained 14 bases not matched to a gene. This CDR3 comprises 18 residues. The DNA for the CDR3 is TGTGCCAGCAGTTCCGGGACAGTCCCCCTGCTTAGCAATCAGCCCCAGCATTTT. Protein: CASSSGTVPLLSNQPQHF.

This clone was seen just once. The chain has TRBV5-6 and TRBJ2-7, with D perhaps matching TRBD1 (5 bases). The germline gives CDR1 SGHDT, CDR2 YYEEEE. V lost 1 base and J lost 0, with 14 bases in between. This CDR3 has 16 amino acids. The DNA for the CDR3 is TGTGCCAGCAGCTTGTATCTTTTAGGGGTCTCCTACGAGCAGTACTTC. It yields the protein CASSLYLLGVSYEQYF. Using reference TRBV5-6 and TRBJ2-7 for the parts outside the CDR3, the full variable domain is DAGVTQSPTHLIKTRGQQVTLRCSPKSGHDTVSWYQQALGQGPQFIFQYYEEEERQRGNFPDRFSGHQFPNYSSELNVNALLLGDSALYLCASSLYLLGVSYEQYFGPGTRLTVT.

The J gene is TRBJ1-2, the V gene TRBV7-8; TRBD1 agrees at 9 bases. Per the germline V gene, CDR1 is SGHVS and CDR2 is FQNEAQ. The junction had 9 bases not matched to a gene; V was cut back by 1 base and J by 6 bases. There are 16 residues in the CDR3. CDR3 DNA sequence: TGTGCCAGCAGCTTAGGTTTGGGACAGGGAGCCGATGGCTACACCTTC. This codes for CASSLGLGQGADGYTF. Complete variable domain (other parts from reference TRBV7-8 and TRBJ1-2): GAGVSQSPRYKVAKRGQDVALRCDPISGHVSLFWYQQALGQGPEFLTYFQNEAQLDKSGLPSDRFFAERPEGSVSTLKIQRTQQEDSAVYLCASSLGLGQGADGYTFGSGTRLTVV.

The rearrangement links TRBV11-3 to TRBJ2-2; TRBD2 agrees at 9 bases. The CDR3 is made up of 16 amino acids. The V and J ends lost 5 bases and 5 bases, in that order; junction bases with no gene match: 9. CDR1 and CDR2 from the germline V gene are SGHNT and YENEEA. CDR3 in DNA: TGTGCCAGCAGCCCCCGCGGGGGGGCGGGGACCGGGGAGCTGTTTTTT. It encodes CASSPRGGAGTGELFF.

This clone was found once. The rearrangement uses TRBV18 and TRBJ1-4; D may be TRBD1 (5 bases). Germline V gene lookup returns CDR1 KGHSH and CDR2 LQKENI. The length of the CDR3 is 15 residues. Trimming took off 3 bases at V and 0 bases at J, with 8 bases between the two ends. The CDR3: CASSPTTATNEKLFF. Written as DNA, the CDR3 is TGTGCCAGCTCACCTACGACAGCAACTAATGAAAAACTGTTTTTT. Together with reference TRBV18 and TRBJ1-4, the CDR3 gives the full variable domain: NAGVMQNPRHLVRRRGQEARLRCSPMKGHSHVYWYRQLPEEGLKFMVYLQKENIIDESGMPKERFSAEFPKEGPSILRIQQVVRGDSAAYFCASSPTTATNEKLFFGSGTQLSVL.

The chain combines TRBV11-2 with TRBJ1-4; D perhaps matches TRBD1 (6 bases). From germline, CDR1 is SGHAT and CDR2 FQNNGV. This CDR3 is 15 amino acids long. V lost 5 bases and J lost 6, with 16 bases in between. The DNA for the CDR3 is TGTGCCAGCAGCCCTACAGGGTATTACGATGAAAAACTGTTTTTT. Its translation is CASSPTGYYDEKLFF.

The chain's CDR3 is CASSLDTGRAFF. Written as DNA, the CDR3 is TGTGCCAGCAGCTTAGACACAGGTAGAGCTTTCTTT. This sequence joins TRBV11-3 and TRBJ1-1, with D tentatively TRBD1 (5 bases). V lost 0 bases and J 10 bases, leaving 9 bases between the germline ends. Germline CDR1 and CDR2: SGHNT and YENEEA. The CDR3 is 12 residues long.

This sequence joins TRBV4-1 and TRBJ2-7; D remains unclear. V was shortened by 1 base and J by 0 bases, with 7 bases between the two germline ends. CDR3 size: 14 residues. From germline, CDR1 is MGHRA and CDR2 YSYEKL. CDR3 bases: TGCGCCAGCAGCCAAGGCGGCAGCTCCTACGAGCAGTACTTC. Translating gives CASSQGGSSYEQYF.

This chain joins TRBV14 and TRBJ1-4; the D gene is possibly TRBD1 (6 bases). The CDR3 loop spans 15 amino acids. Trimming shortened V by 5 bases and J by 5 bases, and 15 bases separated the two germline ends. The germline CDR1 and CDR2 sequences are SGHDN and FVKESK. The CDR3 is CASSLITGYNEKLFF. DNA of the CDR3: TGTGCCAGCAGCTTGATCACAGGGTACAATGAAAAACTGTTTTTT.

The chain links TRBV4-1 to TRBJ2-7; tentatively, D is TRBD1 (5 bases). Germline V gene sequence: CDR1 MGHRA, CDR2 YSYEKL. CDR3 size: 16 residues. V was cut by 0 bases and J by 3 bases, with 15 bases left in between. The CDR3 reads CASSQESGWPDYEQYF. In DNA, the CDR3 is TGCGCCAGCAGCCAAGAGTCAGGGTGGCCGGACTACGAGCAGTACTTC.

The V call is TRBV6-1, the J call TRBJ2-5, with D perhaps matching TRBD2 (6 bases). V gave up 2 bases and J gave up 2 bases, with 18 bases separating them. The CDR3 covers 17 residues. Germline V gene data show CDR1 as MNHNS and CDR2 as SASEGT. The CDR3 coding sequence is TGTGCCAGCAGTGAATTTCTAGGGGCGGGGATACAAGAGACCCAGTACTTC. Amino acids: CASSEFLGAGIQETQYF.

The V and J genes are TRBV5-1 and TRBJ1-1, with 8 bases identical to TRBD1. The CDR3 is 16 amino acids. Trimming removed 0 bases from V and 3 bases from J; junction bases left unmatched: 7. CDR1 and CDR2 (germline): SGHRS, YFSETQ. The CDR3, as DNA: TGCGCCAGCAGCTTGGGTATTGGGACAGGATACACTGAAGCTTTCTTT. It is translated as CASSLGIGTGYTEAFF.

The genes are TRBV2 and TRBJ2-3; D may be TRBD2 (6 bases). The CDR3 length is 15 residues. With 4 bases removed from V and 1 base from J, the gap between germline ends came to 12 bases. Germline assignment: CDR1 SNHLY and CDR2 FYNNEI. The CDR3 here is CASSGVASGTDTQYF. The CDR3 DNA reads as TGTGCCAGCAGTGGGGTGGCTAGCGGCACAGATACGCAGTATTTT.

The chain uses TRBV5-6 and TRBJ1-2; D possibly corresponds to TRBD1 (6 bases). V shed 1 base and J shed 8 bases, with 24 bases lying between them. Germline V lookup: CDR1 SGHDT, CDR2 YYEEEE. The CDR3 runs 17 residues. CDR3 amino acids: CASSLISAGAVTEGYTF. The CDR3 DNA is TGTGCCAGCAGCTTGATTTCCGCAGGGGCTGTAACGGAGGGCTACACCTTC.

This chain connects TRBV18 to TRBJ2-3; 15 nucleotides line up with TRBD2. From germline, CDR1 is KGHSH and CDR2 LQKENI. The CDR3 spans 17 residues. J gave up 4 bases and V 2 bases, and 4 bases lay outside the gene matches. In nucleotides, the CDR3 is TGTGCCAGCTCACCAGGACTAGCGGGGGGGCTTTCAGATACGCAGTATTTT. It encodes CASSPGLAGGLSDTQYF.

This clone has just a few counts. This chain joins TRBV27 and TRBJ2-7; D perhaps matches TRBD1 (6 bases). The germline V gene encodes CDR1 MNHEY and CDR2 SMNVEV (reference sequence). V was cut by 4 bases and J by 3 bases, with 13 bases left in between. The CDR3 loop spans 14 amino acids. DNA for the CDR3: TGTGCCAGCAGTTGGGGAAGCAGGGGCTACGAGCAGTACTTC. This encodes CASSWGSRGYEQYF.

This clone was recorded only once. The chain employs TRBV7-2 and TRBJ2-7; D remains ambiguous. V was pared by 5 bases and J by 0 bases, with 11 bases between. Germline V CDR1 and CDR2: SGHTA, FQGNSA. This CDR3 is built from 14 residues. Here the CDR3 reads CASSGPTSSYEQYF. In nucleotides, the CDR3 is TGTGCCAGCAGCGGGCCTACCAGCTCCTACGAGCAGTACTTC.

This chain joins TRBV9 and TRBJ2-5; 9 nucleotides line up with TRBD2. This CDR3 is 16 amino acids long. Germline V CDR1 and CDR2: SGDLS, YYNGEE. V dropped 0 bases and J dropped 4; count of bases not matched to a gene: 7. CDR3 sequence reads: CASSVESSGVLETQYF. As DNA, the CDR3 is TGTGCCAGCAGCGTAGAGTCTAGCGGGGTTTTAGAGACCCAGTACTTC.